This T cell receptor beta chain comes out of a study of blood T cells in healthy people across ages. Combining a sample-barcoded 5' primer with a J-beta primer mix, a second PCR ran for about 7 to 11 cycles. TCRdb used MiXCR to reprocess the 5' RACE reads, holding one entry per CDR3 protein. The sample has around 1,000,000 distinct CDR3 sequences, 35% to 40% seen once; the top ten hold 13%. To note about this clonotype: Its antigen is not identified.

Study-wide results and limits: In older individuals, TCR beta diversity per million T cells was lower, falling roughly linearly with age. Compared with aged donors, long-lived donors showed fewer expanded clones, suggesting selection.

This receptor was taken from a man between 18 and 35 years old in good health. The sample was blood.

Written as DNA, the CDR3 is TGTGCCAGCAGCCTCGGAGGGGGGTATGAGCAGTTCTTC. Translated, it gives CASSLGGGYEQFF. This sequence joins TRBV5-6 and TRBJ2-1; D could derive from TRBD1 or TRBD2 (6 bases each). Between the trimmed V and J ends, which lost 4 bases and 8 bases, there was a span of 13 bases. Germline V gene data show CDR1 as SGHDT and CDR2 as YYEEEE. The CDR3 extends over 13 amino acids.